This T cell receptor beta chain originates from a study of read filtering for tumor transcriptome and immune sequencing. Study in general: Patients were approximately 17 male and approximately 14 female, mean age 65.9 years, range about 40 to 85. 8 patients were R-ISS I, 16 were R-ISS II, 6 or 7 were R-ISS III. Transcriptome libraries were built from DNase-treated RNA. IR-seq gave about 3.5 to 11 million TCR reads per sample; RNA-seq gave roughly 80 to 1,400.

Molecular barcoded adaptors covering alpha/delta and beta/gamma chains were used on about 0.4 ug RNA. Each CDR3 protein gets one entry after TCRdb re-called the reads with MiXCR. In the table there are about 93,000 distinct CDR3 sequences, roughly 21% of which are singletons. By its share, this clonotype is medium-sized. This CDR3 is built from 12 residues. Germline V gives CDR1 MDHEN, CDR2 SYDVKM. V was clipped by 5 bases and J by 4 bases, with 6 bases between them. The source material was a population of CD138-negative cells sorted from bone marrow. The rearrangement joins TRBV28 to TRBJ2-1; D is unclear. The sequence came from a donor older than 35 with multiple myeloma. The CDR3 protein is CASSDTYNEQFF. The CDR3 DNA reads TGTGCCAGCAGTGACACATACAATGAGCAGTTCTTC.